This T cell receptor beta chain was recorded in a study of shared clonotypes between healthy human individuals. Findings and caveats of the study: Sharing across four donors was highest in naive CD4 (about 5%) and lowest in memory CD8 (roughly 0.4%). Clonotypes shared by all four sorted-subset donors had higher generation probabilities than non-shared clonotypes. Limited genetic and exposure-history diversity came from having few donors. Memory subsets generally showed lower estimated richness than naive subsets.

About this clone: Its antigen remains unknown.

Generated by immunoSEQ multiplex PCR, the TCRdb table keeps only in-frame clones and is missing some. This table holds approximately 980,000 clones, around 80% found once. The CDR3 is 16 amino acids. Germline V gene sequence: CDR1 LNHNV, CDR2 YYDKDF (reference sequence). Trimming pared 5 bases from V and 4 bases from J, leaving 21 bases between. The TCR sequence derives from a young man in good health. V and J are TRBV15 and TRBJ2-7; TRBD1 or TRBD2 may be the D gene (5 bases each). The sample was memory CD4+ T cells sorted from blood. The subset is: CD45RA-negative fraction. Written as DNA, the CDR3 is TGTGCCACCAGCTCATATCCGGCTGGGACGAGATACGAGCAGTACTTC. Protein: CATSSYPAGTRYEQYF.